This T cell receptor (beta chain) comes out of a study of brain metastases from non-small cell lung cancer. This table comes from immunoSEQ multiplex PCR, and its TCRdb copy is limited to in-frame clones, with some not included. Found here are 640 or so clones, more than 75% of them singletons; the top ten hold under 10%. This CDR3 comprises 14 residues. The V gene's germline CDR1 is MNHEY and CDR2 SVGEGT. V lost 0 bases, J lost 7 bases, and 12 bases lay in between. This clone was recorded only once. This rearrangement joins TRBV6-2 or TRBV6-3 to TRBJ1-2; D remains ambiguous. The sample taken for sequencing was tumor-adjacent normal tissue. The sequence came from a donor at least 40 years old with non-small cell lung cancer. The CDR3 here is CASSYSVGGGGYTF. CDR3 DNA sequence: TGTGCCAGCAGTTACTCGGTGGGAGGTGGTGGCTACACCTTC.